This record concerns one T cell receptor (beta chain) sequence. The antigen is unknown. This table comes from immunoSEQ multiplex PCR, and its TCRdb copy is limited to in-frame clones, with some not included. The sample contains tens of thousands of clones, roughly 90% of which appear only once. The record originates from a study of OX40 agonist ivuxolimab in advanced cancers. Broader study findings: What antigens the expanded peripheral T cells recognized was never established. Individuals who were partial responders at 0.1-3.0 mg/kg had clonal expansion that ranked among the lowest.

The V segment lost 4 bases and the J segment 6 bases; nucleotides outside the gene matches: 4. Germline V lookup: CDR1 SGHDN, CDR2 FVKESK. The CDR3 contains 14 residues. Specimen: CD4+ or CD8+ T cells sorted from blood, collected in a trial of the OX40 agonist ivuxolimab. The TCR was taken from an adult with an advanced solid tumor such as melanoma, head and neck, liver or kidney cancer. The chain has TRBV14 and TRBJ2-2; TRBD1 matches at 8 bases. This CDR3 is CASSLNRGAGELFF. The CDR3 DNA sequence: TGTGCCAGCAGCCTAAACAGGGGGGCCGGGGAGCTGTTTTTT.